This entry lists 24 T cell receptor beta chains sequenced from one sample in a study of blood T cell repertoires in COVID-19. Assay: immunoSEQ multiplex PCR; the TCRdb copy retains only in-frame clones and omits some. The table lists a few hundred thousand clones, around 90% of them singletons. Sequenced material: peripheral blood. All receptors come from a woman in her fifties or sixties with COVID-19, enrolled during active disease.

This rearrangement joins TRBV5-4 to TRBJ2-2; possible D gene TRBD2, 7 bases. V was shortened by 5 bases and J by 3 bases, with 14 bases between the two germline ends. The CDR3 totals 15 residues. Germline V gives CDR1 SGHNT, CDR2 YYREEE (reference sequence). CDR3 sequence reads: CASRGGGLDTGELFF. The CDR3 DNA follows: TGTGCCAGCAGGGGCGGGGGCTTGGACACCGGGGAGCTGTTTTTT.

This clone was found a few times. The gene calls are TRBV5-1 and TRBJ2-7, with 8 bases lining up with TRBD1. CDR1 is SGHRS, CDR2 YFSETQ, per germline. This CDR3 region has 15 residues. The trim removed 4 bases at V and 5 bases at J, leaving 11 bases unmatched. The CDR3 region has the DNA TGCGCCAGCAGCCCCGGACAGGGCAACCGCCACGAGCAGTACTTC. It encodes CASSPGQGNRHEQYF.

The V and J genes are TRBV7-6 and TRBJ1-3; D is ambiguous. V dropped 0 bases and J dropped 0 bases, with 9 bases sitting between them. This CDR3 contains 16 residues. Germline V gene sequence: CDR1 SGHVS, CDR2 FNYEAQ. The chain's CDR3 is CASSLAPQNSGNTIYF. Written as DNA, the CDR3 is TGTGCCAGCAGCTTAGCGCCACAGAACTCTGGAAACACCATATATTTT. The whole variable domain, filled in from reference TRBV7-6 and TRBJ1-3, reads GAGVSQSPRYKVTKRGQDVALRCDPISGHVSLYWYRQALGQGPEFLTYFNYEAQQDKSGLPNDRFSAERPEGSISTLTIQRTEQRDSAMYRCASSLAPQNSGNTIYFGEGSWLTVV.

The chain combines TRBV10-1 with TRBJ1-3; D gene ambiguous. Deletions cut 4 bases from V and 0 bases from J, with 13 bases between. CDR1 and CDR2 (germline): WNHNN, SYGVQD (reference sequence). This CDR3 comprises 16 residues. CDR3: CASSALGSRSGNTIYF. The CDR3 bases are TGCGCCAGCAGTGCCCTGGGCAGTCGCTCTGGAAACACCATATATTTT.

This sequence joins TRBV7-2 and TRBJ1-3, with D possibly being TRBD1 (6 bases). From germline, CDR1 is SGHTA and CDR2 FQGNSA. The CDR3 is 13 amino acids. Trimming removed 5 bases at V and 4 bases at J, with 9 bases between. The CDR3 region has the DNA TGTGCCAGCAGCCTTCAGGGGGGAAACACCATATATTTT. Its translation: CASSLQGGNTIYF.

This clone was seen once. V usage is TRBV27 and J usage is TRBJ2-7; 7 bases fit TRBD2. The V gene's germline CDR1 is MNHEY and CDR2 SMNVEV (reference sequence). This CDR3 is built from 13 residues. The J segment lost 4 bases and the V segment lost 5 bases, leaving 5 bases of the junction unmatched. CDR3 sequence reads: CASSIGGSYEQYF. CDR3 nucleotides: TGTGCCAGCAGTATCGGGGGGTCTTACGAGCAGTACTTC.

The chain links TRBV30 to TRBJ2-5, with 8 nucleotides matching TRBD2. The CDR3 covers 14 residues. With 3 bases clipped from V and 4 bases from J, the junction kept 7 bases outside the gene matches. Germline lookup yields CDR1 GTSNPN and CDR2 SVGIG (reference sequence). This chain's CDR3 is CAWSPGRGVETQYF. The DNA for the CDR3 is TGTGCCTGGAGCCCCGGGAGGGGCGTAGAGACCCAGTACTTC.

The chain recombines TRBV12-5 with TRBJ1-4, with D tentatively TRBD1 (5 bases). Germline lookup yields CDR1 LGHNT and CDR2 FRNRAP. V lost 0 bases to trimming and J lost 8 bases, with 16 bases between them. There are 16 residues in the CDR3. In nucleotides, the CDR3 is TGTGCTAGTGGTTTGGTACGGAGGGGACCTATAGAAAAACTGTTTTTT. It specifies CASGLVRRGPIEKLFF.

The chain uses TRBV28 and TRBJ2-5; TRBD1 agrees at 11 bases. With V trimmed by 5 bases and J by 5 bases, 10 bases remained unmatched. CDR1 and CDR2 from the germline V gene are MDHEN and SYDVKM. This CDR3 has 16 amino acids. In DNA, the CDR3 is TGTGCCAGCAGTATTTGGACAGGGGGCGGGCGGGAGACCCAGTACTTC. Translated: CASSIWTGGGRETQYF.

The chain couples TRBV6-2 or TRBV6-3 to TRBJ2-1; 10 nucleotides match TRBD2. The V segment lost 4 bases and the J segment 2 bases; nucleotides outside the gene matches: 11. The CDR3 contains 18 residues. Per the germline V gene, CDR1 is MNHEY and CDR2 is SVGEGT. CDR3 sequence (DNA): TGTGCCAGCAGTTCCTTTTCTTTTGGGACTAGCGCCTACAATGAGCAGTTCTTC. It encodes CASSSFSFGTSAYNEQFF.

The chain combines TRBV7-3 with TRBJ1-1, with TRBD1 identical over 8 bases. V lost 3 bases to trimming and J lost 4 bases; unmatched junction nucleotides: 7. Germline CDR1 is SGHTA and CDR2 is FQGTGA. The CDR3 spans 15 residues. The CDR3 bases are TGTGCCAGCAGCTTTACCGGACAGGGCCTCACTGAAGCTTTCTTT. The encoded protein is CASSFTGQGLTEAFF.

The chain carries TRBV11-3 and TRBJ2-5, with D maybe TRBD1 (6 bases). The V gene's germline CDR1 is SGHNT and CDR2 YENEEA. There are 13 residues in the CDR3. Trimming took off 1 base at V and 3 bases at J, with 6 bases between the two ends. As DNA, the CDR3 is TGTGCCAGCAGCTTAGGGACAGAAGAGACCCAGTACTTC. Protein product: CASSLGTEETQYF.

J is TRBJ2-2 and V is TRBV3-1 (or the pseudogene TRBV3-2), with 7 bases aligning to TRBD2. With V trimmed by 4 bases and J by 4 bases, 9 bases remained unmatched. The CDR3 is 16 amino acids. Germline values: CDR1 LGHDT, CDR2 YNNKEL (reference sequence). The CDR3 DNA reads as TGTGCCAGCAGCCTGGGGGGGGTGCTGATCACCGGGGAGCTGTTTTTT. This codes for CASSLGGVLITGELFF.

The chain carries TRBV5-1 and TRBJ1-1, with D unresolved. V dropped 0 bases and J dropped 1 base, with 7 bases sitting between them. There are 14 residues in the CDR3. Germline CDR1 is SGHRS and CDR2 is YFSETQ. CDR3 sequence reads: CASSLDGANTEAFF. The CDR3 nucleotides are TGCGCCAGCAGCTTGGATGGAGCGAACACTGAAGCTTTCTTT.

The V and J genes are TRBV19 and TRBJ2-3; possibly TRBD2 for D (5 bases). Trimming cost V 3 bases and J 2 bases, with 9 bases left between them. There are 14 residues in the CDR3. Germline CDR1 LNHDA, CDR2 SQIVND (reference sequence). The CDR3 DNA reads as TGTGCCAGTAGTATCCAGAGGGACACAGATACGCAGTATTTT. Encoded protein: CASSIQRDTDTQYF.

V usage is TRBV6-2 or TRBV6-3 and J usage is TRBJ1-1, with a tentative D call TRBD1 (5 bases). Trimming left V 0 bases short and J 6 bases short, with 20 bases between. Germline V gives CDR1 MNHEY, CDR2 SVGEGT. This CDR3 has 17 residues. CDR3 in DNA: TGTGCCAGCAGTTACTCCCGGGGGGTAGGGTCCGAGGCTGAAGCTTTCTTT. Its protein product is CASSYSRGVGSEAEAFF.

The chain carries TRBV9 and TRBJ2-1, with TRBD2 as a possible D gene (6 bases). Germline CDR1 reads SGDLS; CDR2 reads YYNGEE. The germline V and J ends were trimmed by 0 bases and 9 bases, with 19 bases remaining between them. This CDR3 is built from 16 residues. This CDR3 is CASSVGVGGTPGEQFF. The CDR3, as DNA: TGTGCCAGCAGCGTAGGGGTCGGAGGGACCCCGGGTGAGCAGTTCTTC.

The V gene is TRBV19, the J gene TRBJ1-2, with D possibly TRBD1 on 5 matching bases. CDR1 is LNHDA, CDR2 SQIVND, per germline (reference sequence). V shed 3 bases and J shed 7 bases, with 27 bases lying between them. This CDR3 region has 18 residues. CDR3 coding DNA: TGTGCCAGTAGTATCCCGTCACGGCCCGTCGGGGGTCCGCGTGGCTACACCTTC. Translation: CASSIPSRPVGGPRGYTF.

The chain uses TRBV23-1 and TRBJ1-2; perhaps TRBD1 as D (6 bases). TRBV23-1 has ORF status, its function being uncertain. V was cut by 0 bases and J by 5 bases, with 10 bases left in between. The CDR3 is 14 residues long. The CDR3 loop is CASSQSTGRYGYTF. CDR3 DNA: TGCGCCAGCAGTCAATCTACAGGGCGATATGGCTACACCTTC.

This clone was picked up one time. The rearrangement uses TRBV6-2 or TRBV6-3 and TRBJ1-2; no reliable D call. Trimming pared 2 bases from V and 3 bases from J, leaving 13 bases between. Germline V gene lookup returns CDR1 MNHEY and CDR2 SVGEGT. The CDR3 spans 15 residues. CDR3 loop: CASSYSRTRDYGYTF. In nucleotides, the CDR3 is TGTGCCAGCAGTTACAGTCGAACTCGGGACTATGGCTACACCTTC.

This clone was found once. The rearrangement uses TRBV6-1 and TRBJ1-2, with TRBD1 matching 8 bases. J gave up 7 bases and V 8 bases, and 9 bases lay outside the gene matches. CDR1 and CDR2 from the germline V gene are MNHNS and SASEGT. The CDR3 sequence is 13 residues long. The CDR3 bases are TGTGCCAGCGGCAGACAGGGGTACGCTGGCTACACCTTC. It yields the protein CASGRQGYAGYTF.

This clone was detected a few times. V gene TRBV7-6 combines with J gene TRBJ2-3; D remains unclear. The germline gives CDR1 SGHVS, CDR2 FNYEAQ. V was clipped by 2 bases and J by 6 bases, with 9 bases between them. The CDR3 extends over 13 amino acids. Here the CDR3 DNA reads TGTGCCAGCAGCTTAAACACACAGGATACGCAGTATTTT. This sequence encodes CASSLNTQDTQYF.

The V and J genes are TRBV11-2 and TRBJ1-1; D gene unclear. Germline V lookup: CDR1 SGHAT, CDR2 FQNNGV. The V end was cut by 1 base, the J end by 2 bases, with 5 bases between. This CDR3 comprises 13 residues. The CDR3 reads CASSLALNTEAFF. CDR3 bases: TGTGCCAGCAGCTTAGCACTAAACACTGAAGCTTTCTTT.

The DNA for the CDR3 is TGTGCCAGCAGATCGACAGGGGGCGCGGGCGGCTACACCTTC. Amino acids: CASRSTGGAGGYTF. This chain joins TRBV11-2 and TRBJ1-2, with 10 bases lining up with TRBD1. V gave up 6 bases and J gave up 8 bases; unmatched junction bases: 9. CDR3 length: 14 amino acids. Germline V gene sequence: CDR1 SGHAT, CDR2 FQNNGV.